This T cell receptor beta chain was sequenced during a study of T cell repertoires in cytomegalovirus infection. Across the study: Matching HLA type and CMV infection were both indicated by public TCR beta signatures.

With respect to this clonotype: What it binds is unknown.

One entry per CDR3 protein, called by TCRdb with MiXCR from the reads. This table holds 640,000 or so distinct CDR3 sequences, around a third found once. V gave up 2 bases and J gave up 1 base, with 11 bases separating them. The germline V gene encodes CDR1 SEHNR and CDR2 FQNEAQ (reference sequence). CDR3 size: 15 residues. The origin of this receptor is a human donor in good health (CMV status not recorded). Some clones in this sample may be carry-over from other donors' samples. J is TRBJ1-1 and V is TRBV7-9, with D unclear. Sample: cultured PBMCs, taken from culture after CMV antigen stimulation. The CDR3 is CASSLWVGQNTEAFF. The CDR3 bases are TGTGCCAGCAGCTTATGGGTGGGCCAGAACACTGAAGCTTTCTTT.